This TCR beta chain was sequenced during a study of STAT3 mutations in large granular lymphocyte leukemia. Study-wide results and caveats: Every T-cell large granular lymphocyte leukemia patient had at least one immunodominant TCR beta clonotype. Clonal expansion was inferred from samples taken at other timepoints. All newly emerging clones after therapy were STAT3 wild type.

This clone was seen a few times. Its antigen is unknown. Around 41,000 productive templates were obtained per sample on average. Repertoires were generated with immunoSEQ multiplex PCR, while TCRdb's copy carries only in-frame clones and drops some. The data hold approximately 12,000 clones, with 60% to 85% observed a single time. The CDR3 length is 15 residues. Trimming pared 4 bases from V and 1 base from J, leaving 11 bases between. Germline loops: CDR1 SGHNT, CDR2 YYREEE (reference sequence). The gene calls are TRBV5-4 and TRBJ2-2; D perhaps matches TRBD2 (6 bases). The sequenced sample was peripheral blood mononuclear cells. This receptor was identified in a man in his fifties or sixties with T-cell large granular lymphocyte leukemia. Some clones in this sample may be carry-over from other donors' samples. The CDR3 spells CASSAGLQNTGELFF. The DNA for the CDR3 is TGTGCCAGCAGCGCGGGACTCCAGAACACCGGGGAGCTGTTTTTT.